The clone carrying this T cell receptor (beta chain) occurred once. What it binds is unknown. Per germline, CDR1 SGHRS and CDR2 YFSETQ. This CDR3 spans 12 amino acids. V lost 2 bases, J lost 7 bases, and 9 bases lay in between. This sample is part of a study of shared clonotypes between healthy human individuals. Overall study results and limits: Shared clonotypes across all four donors exceeded non-shared ones in generation probability.

This table comes from immunoSEQ multiplex PCR, and its TCRdb copy is limited to in-frame clones, with some not included. The sample lists fewer than 1.8 million clones, 98% to 99% occurring once. Donors, healthy HIV-negative adults, lacked recent acute infections or vaccinations. The rearrangement uses TRBV5-1 and TRBJ2-5; D ambiguous. The sample taken for sequencing was naive CD4+ T cells sorted from blood. Subset noted: CD45RA+ positively selected. The sequence was obtained from a man aged 30-40 years in good health. The CDR3 sequence: CASSFPEMTQYF. DNA for the CDR3: TGCGCCAGCAGCTTTCCGGAGATGACCCAGTACTTC. Full variable domain (missing parts from reference TRBV5-1 and TRBJ2-5): KAGVTQTPRYLIKTRGQQVTLSCSPISGHRSVSWYQQTPGQGLQFLFEYFSETQRNKGNFPGRFSGRQFSNSRSEMNVSTLELGDSALYLCASSFPEMTQYFGPGTRLLVL.